This record concerns one T cell receptor (beta chain) sequence. The data derive from a study of blood T cell repertoires in COVID-19. Study at large: Acute and convalescent COVID-19 samples came from the United States, Italy and Spain. T cells, B-cell-depleted T cells, or PBMCs provided the cDNA or gDNA that served as material.

Authors' processing steps: Reference gene primer amplification yielded estimated nucleated cell counts. Some clones are missing from TCRdb's copy, which holds only in-frame ones; the method was immunoSEQ multiplex PCR. V, J and clone size are those of that table, while D and trimming were read from the DNA. The profile covers 210,000 or so clones, with about 90% appearing a single time and around 0.63% taken by the ten largest. CDR3 size: 18 residues. Germline V gene data show CDR1 as LNHNV and CDR2 as YYDKDF (reference sequence). V was cut by 0 bases and J by 1 base, with 16 bases left in between. The rearrangement links TRBV15 to TRBJ2-1, with D maybe TRBD2 (6 bases). Sequenced sample: peripheral blood. This sequence originates from a man aged 50 or older with acute or convalescent COVID-19. The CDR3 loop reads CATSRDKAGRGSYNEQFF. Written as DNA, the CDR3 is TGTGCCACCAGCAGAGATAAAGCCGGGAGAGGATCCTACAATGAGCAGTTCTTC.